The next 31 T cell receptor beta chains were all read from a single sample in a study of blood T cells in healthy people across ages. A second PCR, run for 7 to 11 cycles, used a sample-barcoded 5' primer plus a J-beta primer mix. TCRdb recomputed calls from the 5' RACE reads with MiXCR, one row per CDR3 protein. This table holds about 800,000 distinct CDR3 sequences, more than 20% found once. The same sample was also studied in work on T cells of mothers and their children.

Sequenced sample: blood. The receptors were sampled from a boy aged 10-17 years in good health.

V and J are TRBV5-1 and TRBJ1-1; no clear D. V was shortened by 7 bases and J by 3 bases, with 16 bases between the two germline ends. Germline CDR1 SGHRS, CDR2 YFSETQ. The CDR3 sequence is 14 residues long. CDR3 residues: CASRPGYADTEAFF. CDR3 DNA sequence: TGCGCCAGCCGGCCTGGGTACGCGGACACTGAAGCTTTCTTT.

V and J are TRBV14 and TRBJ1-5, with TRBD1 matching over 7 bases. This CDR3 spans 15 amino acids. V lost 4 bases and J lost 4; bases outside the gene matches: 7. Germline loops: CDR1 SGHDN, CDR2 FVKESK. As DNA, the CDR3 is TGTGCCAGCAGCCCCTCAGGGGGATTTAATCAGCCCCAGCATTTT. Amino acids: CASSPSGGFNQPQHF.

This clonotype has a handful of counts. The V call is TRBV6-4, the J call TRBJ1-2; the match to TRBD1 covers 10 bases. Germline V lookup: CDR1 MRHNA, CDR2 SNTAGT. CDR3 length equals 15 residues. V dropped 0 bases and J dropped 4; count of bases not matched to a gene: 2. The CDR3: CASSDSTGGPYGYTF. The CDR3 bases are TGTGCCAGCAGTGACTCGACAGGGGGCCCCTATGGCTACACCTTC.

This rearrangement joins TRBV4-1 to TRBJ1-1; the D is unclear. Trimming pared 0 bases from V and 2 bases from J, leaving 7 bases between. This CDR3 comprises 14 residues. Per the germline V gene, CDR1 is MGHRA and CDR2 is YSYEKL. The chain's CDR3 is CASSQDTINTEAFF. Written as DNA, the CDR3 is TGCGCCAGCAGCCAAGATACAATCAACACTGAAGCTTTCTTT.

This clonotype was picked up a small number of times. This chain connects TRBV5-1 to TRBJ2-5, with D perhaps being TRBD1 or TRBD2 (5 bases each). The CDR3 has 15 amino acids. Trimming cost V 6 bases and J 4 bases, with 19 bases left between them. Germline CDR1 SGHRS, CDR2 YFSETQ. The CDR3 bases are TGCGCCAGCACCACCGGGACGATACCTTTAGAGACCCAGTACTTC. Amino acid sequence: CASTTGTIPLETQYF.

The sample holds a few counts of this clonotype. The chain couples TRBV27 to TRBJ1-1; perhaps TRBD1 as D (6 bases). Deletions cut 6 bases from V and 1 base from J, with 9 bases between. The CDR3 runs 13 residues. Germline lookup yields CDR1 MNHEY and CDR2 SMNVEV (reference sequence). CDR3 DNA: TGTGCCAGCAGGACAGGACCGAACACTGAAGCTTTCTTT. Translation: CASRTGPNTEAFF.

The table lists this clonotype with a few counts. This chain links TRBV27 with TRBJ1-5, with 9 bases matching TRBD1. Per the germline V gene, CDR1 is MNHEY and CDR2 is SMNVEV (reference sequence). J was trimmed by 4 bases and V by 6 bases; bases with no gene match: 7. This CDR3 contains 15 residues. This CDR3 reads CASRPRDRENQPQHF. The DNA of the CDR3 is TGTGCCAGCAGACCAAGGGACAGGGAAAATCAGCCCCAGCATTTT.

The genes are TRBV20-1 and TRBJ2-5; weak D call: TRBD1 (7 bases). The DNA end lines up better with TRBJ2-7; the J call may be wrong. Germline V gene lookup returns CDR1 DFQATT and CDR2 SNEGSKA (reference sequence). This CDR3 spans 16 amino acids. The CDR3 DNA reads TGCAGTGCCGATCCCACCCCTCAGGGGGGCTCCTACGAGCAGTACTTC. This codes for CSADPTPQGGSYEQYF.

This clonotype came up a few times. The V call is TRBV16, the J call TRBJ1-2; 11 nucleotides align to TRBD1. This CDR3 is built from 15 residues. CDR1 KGHSY and CDR2 FQNENV come from the germline V gene. Trimming took 1 base from V and 7 from J; bases not matched to a gene: 5. Here the CDR3 DNA reads TGTGCCAGCAGCCAATTCTCGGACAGGGGGCTTGGCTACACCTTC. It encodes CASSQFSDRGLGYTF.

This clonotype has more than one count but fewer than ten. This sequence joins TRBV6-2 or TRBV6-3 and TRBJ2-1, with 9 bases fitting TRBD1. The CDR3 extends over 16 amino acids. Trimming at V came to 5 bases and at J to 4 bases, leaving 9 bases not matched to a gene. The germline V gene has CDR1 MNHEY and CDR2 SVGEGT. The CDR3 bases are TGTGCCAGCAGTCACGACCGGGACAGGGCATACAATGAGCAGTTCTTC. Protein: CASSHDRDRAYNEQFF.

This clonotype occurred a few times. The CDR3 sequence: CASRGVAGTGGGEQYF. CDR3 DNA: TGTGCCAGCCGAGGGGTCGCCGGGACAGGGGGCGGAGAGCAGTACTTC. The rearrangement joins TRBV2 to TRBJ2-7; 12 nucleotides line up with TRBD1. Per the germline V gene, CDR1 is SNHLY and CDR2 is FYNNEI. This CDR3 is built from 16 residues. With 8 bases clipped from V and 7 bases from J, the junction kept 15 bases outside the gene matches. Using reference TRBV2 and TRBJ2-7 for the parts outside the CDR3, the full variable domain is EPEVTQTPSHQVTQMGQEVILRCVPISNHLYFYWYRQILGQKVEFLVSFYNNEISEKSEIFDDQFSVERPDGSNFTLKIRSTKLEDSAMYFCASRGVAGTGGGEQYFGPGTRLTVT.

The chain uses TRBV21-1 and TRBJ2-1. TRBV21-1 is recorded as a pseudogene. This CDR3 contains 9 residues. The CDR3 here is CASSSEGFF. For the CDR3, the DNA is TGTGCCAGCAGCTCTGAGGGGTTCTTC.

The sample holds one count of this clonotype. This CDR3 is CASSQRGSGSTDTQYF. Here the CDR3 DNA reads TGCGCCAGCAGCCAACGGGGGAGCGGGAGCACAGATACGCAGTATTTT. The V gene is TRBV4-3, the J gene TRBJ2-3, with D perhaps TRBD2 (6 bases). The CDR3 is 16 residues long. Germline V gene data show CDR1 as LGHNA and CDR2 as YSLEER. V lost 2 bases to trimming and J lost 0 bases, with 12 bases between them.

The V gene is TRBV20-1, the J gene TRBJ2-3; no clear D gene. The CDR3 is made up of 13 amino acids. Trimming cost V 3 bases and J 0 bases, with 7 bases left between them. CDR1 and CDR2 (germline): DFQATT, SNEGSKA (reference sequence). CDR3 sequence reads: CSASRTSTDTQYF. The CDR3 DNA reads TGCAGTGCTAGTAGAACTAGCACAGATACGCAGTATTTT.

This clonotype has just one count. This chain connects TRBV12-3 or TRBV12-4 to TRBJ1-2; D is perhaps TRBD1 (5 bases). CDR3 length equals 14 residues. V was clipped by 6 bases and J by 0 bases, with 11 bases between them. CDR3 bases: TGTGCCAGCAGCCGCGCAGGGACTAACTATGGCTACACCTTC. Translating it yields CASSRAGTNYGYTF.

The genes are TRBV20-1 and TRBJ1-1, with 10 bases aligning to TRBD1. Trimming at V came to 3 bases and at J to 5 bases, leaving 3 bases not matched to a gene. The germline V gene encodes CDR1 DFQATT and CDR2 SNEGSKA (reference sequence). The CDR3 spans 13 residues. The CDR3 loop is CSARDRGITEAFF. CDR3 nucleotides: TGCAGTGCTAGGGACAGGGGGATAACTGAAGCTTTCTTT.

This chain links TRBV29-1 with TRBJ1-1, with D unresolved. Germline V gives CDR1 SQVTM, CDR2 ANQGSEA. This CDR3 contains 13 residues. V was cut by 3 bases and J by 4 bases, with 12 bases left in between. The CDR3 region is CSVEEYVGTEAFF. The DNA for the CDR3 is TGCAGCGTTGAGGAATACGTGGGCACTGAAGCTTTCTTT.

The chain employs TRBV6-1 and TRBJ2-3, with 12 bases aligning to TRBD2. CDR3 length: 15 residues. Germline values: CDR1 MNHNS, CDR2 SASEGT. V shed 10 bases, J shed 2 bases, and the junction held 7 bases outside the gene matches. CDR3 amino acids: CAILAGGLYTDTQYF. The DNA of the CDR3 is TGTGCCATACTAGCGGGAGGCCTATACACAGATACGCAGTATTTT.

V usage is TRBV6-2 or TRBV6-3 and J usage is TRBJ2-7; D is tentatively TRBD1 or TRBD2 (5 bases each). The V gene's germline CDR1 is MNHEY and CDR2 SVGEGT. This CDR3 comprises 12 residues. Trimming removed 7 bases at V and 10 bases at J, with 17 bases between. The CDR3 DNA reads TGTGCCAGCAACTCCCTTACCGGGGCCCAGTACTTC. Its translation is CASNSLTGAQYF.

The CDR3 DNA reads as TGTGCCAGCAGCTCAAGCGGTCAGGGTACCTACGAGCAGTACTTC. Translation: CASSSSGQGTYEQYF. The rearrangement uses TRBV4-2 and TRBJ2-7; either TRBD1 or TRBD2 may fit D (5 bases each). This CDR3 is built from 15 residues. Germline values: CDR1 LGHNA, CDR2 YNFKEQ. V lost 5 bases and J lost 2, with 16 bases in between.

This clonotype was counted at least ten times. V is TRBV11-1 and J is TRBJ2-1, with 8 bases matching TRBD1. CDR1 is SGHAT and CDR2 is FQDESV in the germline V gene (reference sequence). The V and J ends lost 4 bases and 5 bases, in that order; junction bases with no gene match: 1. The CDR3 has 13 residues. The CDR3 loop is CASSSDRDNEQFF. The CDR3 nucleotides are TGTGCCAGCAGCTCGGACAGGGACAATGAGCAGTTCTTC.

This rearrangement joins TRBV5-1 to TRBJ2-5; no definite D call. This CDR3 is built from 13 residues. Germline values: CDR1 SGHRS, CDR2 YFSETQ. The V end was cut by 4 bases, the J end by 5 bases, with 12 bases between. The CDR3 protein is CASSNPLRETQYF. The CDR3 bases are TGCGCCAGCAGCAATCCCCTGCGGGAGACCCAGTACTTC.

The rearrangement joins TRBV28 to TRBJ2-1; 7 bases align to TRBD1. The last part of the DNA fits TRBJ2-7 better; the J call may be wrong. The CDR3 consists of 17 residues. Per the germline V gene, CDR1 is MDHEN and CDR2 is SYDVKM. CDR3 DNA: TGTGCCAGCAGGCTAAATATCGGGACAGTAACCGCCTACGAGCAGTACTTC. Amino acid sequence: CASRLNIGTVTAYEQYF.

V and J are TRBV20-1 and TRBJ2-3; 10 bases line up with TRBD2. Germline CDR1 DFQATT, CDR2 SNEGSKA (reference sequence). The CDR3 extends over 15 amino acids. Trimming at V came to 1 base and at J to 3 bases, leaving 4 bases not matched to a gene. The CDR3 DNA reads as TGCAGTGCTAGAGGGGCTAGCGGGGGAACAGATACGCAGTATTTT. The encoded protein is CSARGASGGTDTQYF.

This clonotype was seen ten or more times. One end of the junction does not line up with germline, which may come from a read error. This chain connects TRBV5-1 to TRBJ2-1; possible D gene TRBD2, 6 bases. Germline V lookup: CDR1 SGHRS, CDR2 YFSETQ. This CDR3 comprises 15 residues. Written as DNA, the CDR3 is TGTGCCAGCAGCTTAGACGGGAGCTCCTACAATGAGCAGTTCTTC. It is translated as CASSLDGSSYNEQFF.

The chain is built from TRBV29-1 and TRBJ2-7, with 8 bases identical to TRBD2. There are 13 residues in the CDR3. V gave up 4 bases and J gave up 3 bases; unmatched junction bases: 5. From germline, CDR1 is SQVTM and CDR2 ANQGSEA. The CDR3 region has the DNA TGCAGCGTTGGAGAGGCGGGAGGCTACGAGCAGTACTTC. It codes for CSVGEAGGYEQYF.

The rearrangement links TRBV2 to TRBJ2-5, with 13 nucleotides matching TRBD2. The CDR3 is made up of 14 amino acids. With 5 bases clipped from V and 5 bases from J, the junction kept 2 bases outside the gene matches. Germline lookup yields CDR1 SNHLY and CDR2 FYNNEI. The CDR3 DNA sequence: TGTGCCAGCAGTACTAGCGGGGGGGCCGAGACCCAGTACTTC. Protein product: CASSTSGGAETQYF. Full variable domain (rest looked up from reference TRBV2 and TRBJ2-5): EPEVTQTPSHQVTQMGQEVILRCVPISNHLYFYWYRQILGQKVEFLVSFYNNEISEKSEIFDDQFSVERPDGSNFTLKIRSTKLEDSAMYFCASSTSGGAETQYFGPGTRLLVL.

The table lists this clonotype with a count of one. This sequence joins TRBV7-2 and TRBJ2-5; D is unresolved. With 5 bases removed from V and 5 bases from J, the gap between germline ends came to 12 bases. Germline assignment: CDR1 SGHTA and CDR2 FQGNSA. The CDR3 has 13 amino acids. The CDR3 is CASSARFTETQYF. The CDR3 DNA follows: TGTGCCAGCAGCGCCAGGTTTACCGAGACCCAGTACTTC.

This clonotype was counted only a few times. The V call is TRBV7-2, the J call TRBJ2-2; D tentatively fits TRBD1 or TRBD2 (6 bases each). The CDR3 covers 16 residues. Deletions cut 6 bases from V and 7 bases from J, with 21 bases between. CDR1 and CDR2 (germline): SGHTA, FQGNSA. In nucleotides, the CDR3 is TGTGCCAGCAGTGGGGGGCCGCAGAAAAATAACGGGGAGCTGTTTTTT. This gives the protein CASSGGPQKNNGELFF.

A few counts support this clonotype. This chain connects TRBV15 to TRBJ2-7; D unclear. The V gene lost 9 bases and the J gene lost 0 bases, with 12 bases spanning the gap. Germline V CDR1 and CDR2: LNHNV, YYDKDF (reference sequence). The CDR3 is made up of 13 amino acids. In DNA form, the CDR3 reads TGTGCCACTGACGACGGCAACTCCTACGAGCAGTACTTC. It codes for CATDDGNSYEQYF.

The chain uses TRBV19 and TRBJ1-5; 9 nucleotides line up with TRBD1. After removal of 7 bases from V and 6 bases from J, the junction contained 4 bases not matched to a gene. The germline CDR1 and CDR2 sequences are LNHDA and SQIVND (reference sequence). There are 13 residues in the CDR3. CDR3 sequence reads: CASTLDRGQPQHF. The CDR3 bases are TGTGCCAGTACCCTGGACAGGGGTCAGCCCCAGCATTTT.